Shown below are 30 T cell receptor beta chains from a single sample sequenced in a study of OX40 agonist ivuxolimab in advanced cancers. Profiling relied on immunoSEQ multiplex PCR, and the TCRdb table lists in-frame clones only, not all of them. Of around 65,000 clones listed, approximately 92% are singletons. The source was CD4+ or CD8+ T cells sorted from blood, collected in a trial of the OX40 agonist ivuxolimab. The origin of the receptors is an adult with an advanced solid tumor such as melanoma, head and neck, liver or kidney cancer.

The chain recombines TRBV14 with TRBJ2-2, with D possibly TRBD1 on 6 matching bases. Germline V gene data show CDR1 as SGHDN and CDR2 as FVKESK. CDR3 length: 16 amino acids. Between the trimmed V and J ends, which lost 4 bases and 1 base, there was a span of 13 bases. CDR3 amino acids: CASSLQGALNTGELFF. As DNA, the CDR3 is TGTGCCAGCAGCCTACAGGGCGCCCTGAACACCGGGGAGCTGTTTTTT.

The chain joins TRBV6-5 to TRBJ1-2; 7 nucleotides align to TRBD1. Germline CDR1 is MNHEY and CDR2 is SVGAGI. The CDR3 sequence is 13 residues long. The trim removed 5 bases at V and 6 bases at J, leaving 6 bases unmatched. CDR3 loop: CASSNNRGDGYTF. Written as DNA, the CDR3 is TGTGCCAGCAGTAACAACAGGGGCGATGGCTACACCTTC.

The V call is TRBV6-6, the J call TRBJ1-5; 9 bases match TRBD1. The length of the CDR3 is 14 residues. The germline gives CDR1 MNHNY, CDR2 SVGAGI (reference sequence). V lost 7 bases to trimming and J lost 5 bases; unmatched junction nucleotides: 6. In DNA, the CDR3 is TGTGCCAGCACGGACAGGGGTGGAGATCAGCCCCAGCATTTT. Translation gives CASTDRGGDQPQHF.

The chain couples TRBV6-1 to TRBJ1-2; D is perhaps TRBD1 (5 bases). The V and J ends lost 8 bases and 8 bases respectively, with 18 bases between them. The CDR3 is made up of 13 amino acids. The germline CDR1 and CDR2 sequences are MNHNS and SASEGT. The CDR3 is CASGMTALRGYTF. The CDR3 nucleotides are TGTGCCAGCGGGATGACAGCCCTAAGGGGCTACACCTTC.

This rearrangement joins TRBV10-3 to TRBJ1-4; tentative D call: TRBD1 (5 bases). CDR1 and CDR2 (germline): ENHRY, SYGVKD. The V and J ends lost 6 bases and 4 bases respectively, with 12 bases between them. The CDR3 loop spans 14 amino acids. CDR3 sequence: CAISTGQGNEKLFF. In DNA form, the CDR3 reads TGTGCCATCAGCACGGGGCAGGGTAATGAAAAACTGTTTTTT.

The chain links TRBV7-2 to TRBJ2-7, with D unclear. In germline, CDR1 is SGHTA, CDR2 FQGNSA. The V end was cut by 0 bases, the J end by 6 bases, with 9 bases between. The CDR3 sequence is 13 residues long. The CDR3 loop is CASSLAFRSEQYF. Here the CDR3 DNA reads TGTGCCAGCAGCTTAGCATTCCGGTCCGAGCAGTACTTC.

The chain recombines TRBV14 with TRBJ2-5, with D unclear. V dropped 4 bases and J dropped 1 base, with 16 bases sitting between them. CDR3 size: 16 residues. CDR1 and CDR2 from the germline V gene are SGHDN and FVKESK. Here the CDR3 reads CASSPLLTKFQETQYF. The CDR3 nucleotides are TGTGCCAGCAGCCCCTTGCTGACCAAATTCCAAGAGACCCAGTACTTC.

This clone was picked up one time. The V gene is TRBV5-1, the J gene TRBJ2-1, with D possibly TRBD2 on 5 matching bases. Trimming left V 0 bases short and J 3 bases short, with 10 bases between. The CDR3 spans 15 residues. The germline V gene encodes CDR1 SGHRS and CDR2 YFSETQ. DNA for the CDR3: TGCGCCAGCAGCTTGGGTGTGACTAACTACAATGAGCAGTTCTTC. Translation gives CASSLGVTNYNEQFF.

The V gene is TRBV2, the J gene TRBJ1-4; 7 positions match TRBD1. Germline V gene lookup returns CDR1 SNHLY and CDR2 FYNNEI. After removal of 3 bases from V and 7 bases from J, the junction contained 5 bases not matched to a gene. The CDR3 has 14 amino acids. The CDR3 coding sequence is TGTGCCAGCAGTGACCGGGACAGAGTTGAAAAACTGTTTTTT. It codes for CASSDRDRVEKLFF.

The chain combines TRBV7-3 with TRBJ2-3, with D possibly TRBD2 on 6 matching bases. Germline V CDR1 and CDR2: SGHTA, FQGTGA. The CDR3 loop spans 13 amino acids. The germline V and J ends were trimmed by 4 bases and 4 bases, with 9 bases remaining between them. In DNA, the CDR3 is TGTGCCAGCAGCTCGCCGGGGGCAGATACGCAGTATTTT. As protein: CASSSPGADTQYF.

The table lists this clone with a count of one. This rearrangement joins TRBV9 to TRBJ2-2; D remains ambiguous. The V gene's germline CDR1 is SGDLS and CDR2 YYNGEE. The CDR3 contains 14 residues. The V end lost 3 bases, the J end lost 6 bases, and 12 bases lay between the germline ends. The CDR3 loop is CASSAIPTAGELFF. The CDR3 nucleotides are TGTGCCAGCAGCGCGATACCTACGGCCGGGGAGCTGTTTTTT.

V is TRBV6-6 and J is TRBJ1-6; the match to TRBD1 covers 7 bases. V trimming: 6 bases; J trimming: 7 bases; junction bases outside the gene matches: 9. CDR3 length equals 15 residues. The germline CDR1 and CDR2 sequences are MNHNY and SVGAGI (reference sequence). The CDR3 DNA is TGTGCCAGCAGGAGACAGGGAATGAAAAATTCACCCCTCCACTTT. It is translated as CASRRQGMKNSPLHF.

This chain links TRBV12-5 with TRBJ2-3, with a weak D call TRBD1 (5 bases). The CDR3 consists of 15 residues. The ends were cut back, 5 bases at V and 2 bases at J, with 14 bases in the middle. CDR1 is LGHNT, CDR2 FRNRAP, per germline. CDR3 residues: CASGAWTSSTDTQYF. The CDR3 nucleotides are TGTGCTAGTGGTGCCTGGACAAGCTCCACAGATACGCAGTATTTT.

The V and J genes are TRBV6-5 and TRBJ2-2; no clear D gene. V shed 2 bases and J shed 7 bases, with 11 bases lying between them. The CDR3 is 14 amino acids. Per the germline V gene, CDR1 is MNHEY and CDR2 is SVGAGI. The CDR3 protein is CASSYGQVGGELFF. Written as DNA, the CDR3 is TGTGCCAGCAGTTACGGGCAGGTGGGCGGGGAGCTGTTTTTT.

This rearrangement joins TRBV14 to TRBJ2-3; D is ambiguous. Germline V lookup: CDR1 SGHDN, CDR2 FVKESK. The CDR3 consists of 13 residues. Trimming removed 0 bases from V and 7 bases from J, with 8 bases in between. The CDR3 reads CASSQDGVNTQYF. The CDR3 bases are TGTGCCAGCAGCCAAGATGGAGTCAATACGCAGTATTTT.

This clone has a single count. The chain has TRBV5-1 and TRBJ2-4, with no clear D. CDR1 SGHRS and CDR2 YFSETQ come from the germline V gene. The germline V and J ends were trimmed by 0 bases and 7 bases, with 5 bases remaining between them. The CDR3 runs 12 residues. The CDR3 is CASSLGGNIQYF. The CDR3 DNA reads TGCGCCAGCAGCTTGGGTGGCAACATTCAGTACTTC.

This clone was seen a single time. The J gene is TRBJ1-1, the V gene TRBV30; no reliable D call. The CDR3 spans 13 residues. Germline V gives CDR1 GTSNPN, CDR2 SVGIG (reference sequence). Trimming took 2 bases from V and 4 from J, leaving 11 bases between them. The DNA of the CDR3 is TGTGCCTGGAGTTCCTTCGGAGCCACTGAAGCTTTCTTT. It specifies CAWSSFGATEAFF.

The chain carries TRBV7-9 and TRBJ2-5; TRBD1 is a possible D gene (6 bases). This CDR3 spans 16 amino acids. Trimming pared 5 bases from V and 2 bases from J, leaving 18 bases between. Germline V gene data show CDR1 as SEHNR and CDR2 as FQNEAQ (reference sequence). CDR3 in amino acids: CASSPRQAFFQETQYF. In DNA form, the CDR3 reads TGTGCCAGCAGCCCTAGACAGGCTTTCTTTCAAGAGACCCAGTACTTC.

Written as DNA, the CDR3 is TGCGCCAGCAGCAAGGACAGGCCAACTAATGAAAAACTGTTTTTT. This encodes CASSKDRPTNEKLFF. V usage is TRBV5-1 and J usage is TRBJ1-4; 7 bases fit TRBD1. The junction had 3 bases not matched to a gene; V was cut back by 4 bases and J by 0 bases. The V gene's germline CDR1 is SGHRS and CDR2 YFSETQ. The length of the CDR3 is 15 residues. Drawing the rest from reference TRBV5-1 and TRBJ1-4, the complete variable domain is KAGVTQTPRYLIKTRGQQVTLSCSPISGHRSVSWYQQTPGQGLQFLFEYFSETQRNKGNFPGRFSGRQFSNSRSEMNVSTLELGDSALYLCASSKDRPTNEKLFFGSGTQLSVL.

The chain links TRBV27 to TRBJ2-7; D remains ambiguous. Germline values: CDR1 MNHEY, CDR2 SMNVEV (reference sequence). CDR3 size: 17 residues. V lost 6 bases and J 0 bases, leaving 21 bases between the germline ends. The CDR3 protein is CASSPPRSTSSSYEQYF. The CDR3 coding sequence is TGTGCCAGCAGCCCCCCAAGGAGCACCTCGAGCTCCTACGAGCAGTACTTC.

V is TRBV5-4 and J is TRBJ1-6; 9 nucleotides match TRBD1. This CDR3 contains 17 residues. Germline V gives CDR1 SGHNT, CDR2 YYREEE (reference sequence). Unmatched junction bases numbered 9, after V lost 0 bases and J lost 8 bases. DNA of the CDR3: TGTGCCAGCAGCTTGGAATTTGGACAGGGGAAGGATTCACCCCTCCACTTT. This encodes CASSLEFGQGKDSPLHF.

The CDR3 loop is CASSLGQYEQYF. The CDR3 DNA follows: TGTGCCAGCAGCCTAGGGCAGTACGAGCAGTACTTC. V gene TRBV7-9 combines with J gene TRBJ2-7; D is unclear. This CDR3 has 12 amino acids. CDR1 SEHNR and CDR2 FQNEAQ come from the germline V gene (reference sequence). V was cut by 5 bases and J by 4 bases, with 9 bases left in between.

The J gene is TRBJ1-3, the V gene TRBV5-1, with D uncertain. Trimming took off 7 bases at V and 2 bases at J, with 10 bases between the two ends. The CDR3 is 13 amino acids. Germline-derived CDR1 and CDR2 are SGHRS and YFSETQ. The chain's CDR3 is CASARMAGNTIYF. In DNA form, the CDR3 reads TGCGCCAGCGCACGGATGGCTGGAAACACCATATATTTT. Supplemented by reference TRBV5-1 and TRBJ1-3, the full variable domain reads KAGVTQTPRYLIKTRGQQVTLSCSPISGHRSVSWYQQTPGQGLQFLFEYFSETQRNKGNFPGRFSGRQFSNSRSEMNVSTLELGDSALYLCASARMAGNTIYFGEGSWLTVV.

The CDR3 DNA follows: TGTGCCAGCAGCTTCCTGGAGGGGGCCTCTGAAGCTTTCTTT. It encodes CASSFLEGASEAFF. The chain joins TRBV7-9 to TRBJ1-1, with 7 bases lining up with TRBD1. The CDR3 is made up of 14 amino acids. After removal of 3 bases from V and 6 bases from J, the junction contained 7 bases not matched to a gene. Germline V gene lookup returns CDR1 SEHNR and CDR2 FQNEAQ (reference sequence).

The gene calls are TRBV19 and TRBJ2-7; possibly TRBD1 for D (5 bases). CDR1 and CDR2 from the germline V gene are LNHDA and SQIVND (reference sequence). The ends were cut back, 4 bases at V and 5 bases at J, with 9 bases in the middle. The CDR3 totals 12 residues. CDR3 loop: CASSTGFNEQYF. The CDR3 nucleotides are TGTGCCAGTAGTACAGGGTTCAACGAGCAGTACTTC. Based on the CDR3 plus reference TRBV19 and TRBJ2-7, the full variable domain is DGGITQSPKYLFRKEGQNVTLSCEQNLNHDAMYWYRQDPGQGLRLIYYSQIVNDFQKGDIAEGYSVSREKKESFPLTVTSAQKNPTAFYLCASSTGFNEQYFGPGTRLTVT.

The chain links TRBV5-1 to TRBJ2-3, with 9 nucleotides matching TRBD2. This CDR3 is built from 15 residues. V dropped 0 bases and J dropped 1; count of bases not matched to a gene: 0. Germline-derived CDR1 and CDR2 are SGHRS and YFSETQ. The CDR3 loop is CASSLASGGTDTQYF. The CDR3 nucleotides are TGCGCCAGCAGCTTGGCTAGCGGGGGCACAGATACGCAGTATTTT.

The chain uses TRBV15 and TRBJ1-1, with D uncertain. V was clipped by 3 bases and J by 6 bases, with 14 bases between them. The CDR3 is made up of 14 amino acids. Germline V gene data show CDR1 as LNHNV and CDR2 as YYDKDF (reference sequence). The CDR3 coding sequence is TGTGCCACCAGCAGGGATTGGGAGGGAGCTGAAGCTTTCTTT. It is translated as CATSRDWEGAEAFF. The complete variable domain, with remaining parts taken from reference TRBV15 and TRBJ1-1, reads DAMVIQNPRYQVTQFGKPVTLSCSQTLNHNVMYWYQQKSSQAPKLLFHYYDKDFNNEADTPDNFQSRRPNTSFCFLDIRSPGLGDTAMYLCATSRDWEGAEAFFGQGTRLTVV.

The chain recombines TRBV7-9 with TRBJ1-4, with D unclear. Germline lookup yields CDR1 SEHNR and CDR2 FQNEAQ (reference sequence). V dropped 1 base and J dropped 0 bases, with 9 bases sitting between them. CDR3 length equals 16 residues. As DNA, the CDR3 is TGTGCCAGCAGCTTAGGGCCGGTGGCAACTAATGAAAAACTGTTTTTT. The encoded protein is CASSLGPVATNEKLFF.

The V gene is TRBV29-1, the J gene TRBJ2-5; 7 nucleotides match TRBD2. Trimming removed 6 bases from V and 4 bases from J; junction bases left unmatched: 8. The CDR3 extends over 13 amino acids. CDR1 and CDR2 (germline): SQVTM, ANQGSEA. CDR3 in DNA: TGCAGCGTGGTCCGGGACTACCCAGAGACCCAGTACTTC. It translates to CSVVRDYPETQYF.

The rearrangement uses TRBV30 and TRBJ1-1; D is uncertain. The length of the CDR3 is 11 residues. Trimming cost V 3 bases and J 1 base, with 3 bases left between them. CDR1 and CDR2 (germline): GTSNPN, SVGIG (reference sequence). CDR3 loop: CAWRQNTEAFF. The CDR3, as DNA: TGTGCCTGGAGACAGAACACTGAAGCTTTCTTT.